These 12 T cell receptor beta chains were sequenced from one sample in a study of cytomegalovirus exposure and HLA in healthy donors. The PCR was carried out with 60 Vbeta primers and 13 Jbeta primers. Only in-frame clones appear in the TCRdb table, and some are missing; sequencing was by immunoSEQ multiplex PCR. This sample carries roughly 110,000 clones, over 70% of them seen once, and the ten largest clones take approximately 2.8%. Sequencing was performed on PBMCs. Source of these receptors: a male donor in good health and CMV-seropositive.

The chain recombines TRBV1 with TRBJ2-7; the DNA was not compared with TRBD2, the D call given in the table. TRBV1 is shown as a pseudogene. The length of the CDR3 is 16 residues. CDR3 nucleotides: TGCACCAGCAGCCCCCGGCATGAGGAGGGTTCCTACGAGCAGTACTTC. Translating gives CTSSPRHEEGSYEQYF.

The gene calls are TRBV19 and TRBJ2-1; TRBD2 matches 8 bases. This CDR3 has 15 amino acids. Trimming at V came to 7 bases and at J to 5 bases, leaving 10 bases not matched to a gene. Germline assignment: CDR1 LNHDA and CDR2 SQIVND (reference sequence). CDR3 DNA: TGTGCCAGTACCGCACCGGGACTAGGAAACAATGAGCAGTTCTTC. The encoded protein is CASTAPGLGNNEQFF.

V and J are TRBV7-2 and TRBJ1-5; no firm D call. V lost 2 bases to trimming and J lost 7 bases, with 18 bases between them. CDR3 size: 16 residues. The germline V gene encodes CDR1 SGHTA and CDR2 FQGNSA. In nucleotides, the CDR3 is TGTGCCAGCAGCTTAACAGAGGGTCAGATTCAGCAGCCCCAGCATTTT. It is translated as CASSLTEGQIQQPQHF.

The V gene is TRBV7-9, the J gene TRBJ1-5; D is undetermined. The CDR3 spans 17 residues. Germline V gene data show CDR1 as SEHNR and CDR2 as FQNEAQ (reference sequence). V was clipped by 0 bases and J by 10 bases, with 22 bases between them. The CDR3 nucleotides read TGTGCCAGCAGCTTAGCGATCAGTGACATCCTGGGGAGTCCCCAGCATTTT. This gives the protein CASSLAISDILGSPQHF.

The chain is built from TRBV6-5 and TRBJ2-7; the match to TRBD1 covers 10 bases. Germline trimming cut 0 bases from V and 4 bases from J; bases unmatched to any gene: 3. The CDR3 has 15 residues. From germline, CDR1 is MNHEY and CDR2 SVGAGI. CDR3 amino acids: CASSYSDRGRYEQYF. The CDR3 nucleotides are TGTGCCAGCAGTTACTCCGACAGGGGGCGATACGAGCAGTACTTC.

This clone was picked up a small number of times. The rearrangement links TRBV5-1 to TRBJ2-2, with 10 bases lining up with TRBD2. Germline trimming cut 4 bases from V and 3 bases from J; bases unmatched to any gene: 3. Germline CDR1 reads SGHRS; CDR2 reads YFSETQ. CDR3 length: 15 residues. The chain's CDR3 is CASSVLAGHTGELFF. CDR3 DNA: TGCGCCAGCAGCGTACTAGCGGGGCACACCGGGGAGCTGTTTTTT. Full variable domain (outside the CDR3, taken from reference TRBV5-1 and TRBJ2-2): KAGVTQTPRYLIKTRGQQVTLSCSPISGHRSVSWYQQTPGQGLQFLFEYFSETQRNKGNFPGRFSGRQFSNSRSEMNVSTLELGDSALYLCASSVLAGHTGELFFGEGSRLTVL.

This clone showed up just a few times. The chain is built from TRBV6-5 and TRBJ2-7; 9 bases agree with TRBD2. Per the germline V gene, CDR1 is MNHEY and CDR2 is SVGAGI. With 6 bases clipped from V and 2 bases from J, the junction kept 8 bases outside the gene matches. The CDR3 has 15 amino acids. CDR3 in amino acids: CASSLRAGGTYEQYF. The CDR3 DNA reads TGTGCCAGCAGCCTACGGGCGGGGGGGACCTACGAGCAGTACTTC.

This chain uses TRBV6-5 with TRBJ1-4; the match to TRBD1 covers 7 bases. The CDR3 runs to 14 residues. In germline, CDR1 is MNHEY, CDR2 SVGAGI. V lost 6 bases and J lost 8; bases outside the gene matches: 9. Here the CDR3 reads CASRSTGSDEKLFF. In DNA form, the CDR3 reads TGTGCCAGCAGGTCGACAGGGTCTGACGAAAAACTGTTTTTT.

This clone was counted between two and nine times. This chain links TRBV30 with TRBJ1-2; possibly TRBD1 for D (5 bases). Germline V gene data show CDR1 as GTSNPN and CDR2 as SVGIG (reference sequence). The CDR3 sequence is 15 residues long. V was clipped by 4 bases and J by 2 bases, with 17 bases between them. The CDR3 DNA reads TGTGCCTGGATCCCCCTGGGGGGATTAAACTATGGCTACACCTTC. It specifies CAWIPLGGLNYGYTF.

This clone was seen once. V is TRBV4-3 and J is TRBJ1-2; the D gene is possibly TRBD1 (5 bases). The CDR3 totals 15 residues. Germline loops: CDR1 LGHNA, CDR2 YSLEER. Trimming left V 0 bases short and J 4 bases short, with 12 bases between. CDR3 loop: CASSQDRGEGYGYTF. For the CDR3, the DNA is TGCGCCAGCAGCCAAGATCGGGGGGAGGGCTATGGCTACACCTTC.

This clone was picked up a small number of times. DNA for the CDR3: TGTGCCAGCAGCCCCGGGACAGGGAACTATGGCTACACCTTC. This encodes CASSPGTGNYGYTF. This chain links TRBV11-1 with TRBJ1-2, with TRBD1 identical over 9 bases. The CDR3 has 14 amino acids. Germline V lookup: CDR1 SGHAT, CDR2 FQDESV (reference sequence). The J segment lost 2 bases and the V segment lost 5 bases, leaving 3 bases of the junction unmatched. The full variable domain, in which reference TRBV11-1 and TRBJ1-2 provide the parts outside the CDR3, is EAEVAQSPRYKITEKSQAVAFWCDPISGHATLYWYRQILGQGPELLVQFQDESVVDDSQLPKDRFSAERLKGVDSTLKIQPAELGDSAMYLCASSPGTGNYGYTFGSGTRLTVV.

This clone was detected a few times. DNA for the CDR3: TGTGCCAGCAGACCCACAGGGACCGTGAACACTGAAGCTTTCTTT. Translating gives CASRPTGTVNTEAFF. The chain employs TRBV6-5 and TRBJ1-1; TRBD1 might be the D (6 bases). Between the trimmed V and J ends, which lost 6 bases and 0 bases, there was a span of 14 bases. This CDR3 has 15 residues. CDR1 is MNHEY and CDR2 is SVGAGI in the germline V gene.